These 14 T cell receptor beta chains were sequenced from one sample in a study of blood T cell repertoires in COVID-19. Produced via immunoSEQ multiplex PCR; TCRdb's table is partial and in-frame only. In the table there are hundreds of thousands of clones, 65% to 85% of which are singletons. Sequencing was done on a sample of peripheral blood. The source is a woman in her 30s with COVID-19, enrolled during active disease.

This sequence joins TRBV9 and TRBJ2-2; 8 bases match TRBD2. The CDR3 runs to 14 residues. Per the germline V gene, CDR1 is SGDLS and CDR2 is YYNGEE. V lost 3 bases, J lost 4 bases, and 2 bases stayed unmatched. The CDR3 loop is CASSAGTSTGELFF. The CDR3 DNA reads TGTGCCAGCAGCGCAGGGACTAGCACCGGGGAGCTGTTTTTT.

The J gene is TRBJ2-3, the V gene TRBV5-6; 7 bases map to TRBD1. Germline CDR1 reads SGHDT; CDR2 reads YYEEEE. The CDR3 spans 19 residues. V dropped 3 bases and J dropped 1; count of bases not matched to a gene: 17. CDR3 region: CASSSTWTGKPRGTDTQYF. The CDR3 DNA sequence: TGTGCCAGCAGCTCCACCTGGACAGGAAAACCCCGGGGCACAGATACGCAGTATTTT.

In the case of this clone: Within the sample, other DNA sequences also encode this same CDR3. The V and J genes are TRBV12-3 or TRBV12-4 and TRBJ2-7; D is ambiguous. The CDR3 is made up of 11 amino acids. Trimming took off 4 bases at V and 1 base at J, with 2 bases between the two ends. This CDR3 reads CASSSSYEQYF. The CDR3 DNA reads as TGTGCCAGCAGTTCTTCCTACGAGCAGTACTTC.

The chain joins TRBV6-5 to TRBJ2-1; D is unresolved. Trimming pared 6 bases from V and 15 bases from J, leaving 15 bases between. Germline-derived CDR1 and CDR2 are MNHEY and SVGAGI. This CDR3 comprises 11 residues. CDR3 region: CASSLRGNRFF. The CDR3 DNA is TGTGCCAGCAGCTTAAGAGGAAACCGGTTCTTC.

CDR3 sequence reads: CASSLISRDGNTIYF. The DNA for the CDR3 is TGTGCCAGCAGCTTAATCTCCAGGGATGGAAACACCATATATTTT. This chain uses TRBV7-9 with TRBJ1-3; D is perhaps TRBD1 (5 bases). CDR3 length: 15 residues. V dropped 2 bases and J dropped 3 bases, with 11 bases sitting between them. The germline V gene has CDR1 SEHNR and CDR2 FQNEAQ (reference sequence).

This clone was seen only a few times. This chain links TRBV11-1 with TRBJ2-6, with 9 bases fitting TRBD1. The trim removed 5 bases at V and 3 bases at J, leaving 2 bases unmatched. CDR1 is SGHAT and CDR2 is FQDESV in the germline V gene (reference sequence). The CDR3 has 15 residues. CDR3 region: CASSRGQGGANVLTF. CDR3 nucleotide sequence: TGTGCCAGCAGCCGGGGACAGGGTGGGGCCAACGTCCTGACTTTC.

The chain recombines TRBV10-3 with TRBJ2-2; TRBD2 might be the D (5 bases). The germline V gene encodes CDR1 ENHRY and CDR2 SYGVKD. V dropped 1 base and J dropped 4 bases, with 7 bases sitting between them. The CDR3 is made up of 14 amino acids. The CDR3 spells CAISELLVTGELFF. In DNA form, the CDR3 reads TGTGCCATCAGTGAGTTACTAGTCACCGGGGAGCTGTTTTTT.

This clone was counted a single time. The chain has TRBV23-1 and TRBJ1-2; 9 bases fit TRBD1. TRBV23-1 is classed as an ORF, of uncertain function. With 3 bases clipped from V and 6 bases from J, the junction kept 5 bases outside the gene matches. This CDR3 comprises 14 residues. For the CDR3, the DNA is TGCGCCAGCAGTCATCCGTACAGGGGGCATGGCTACACCTTC. It codes for CASSHPYRGHGYTF.

This clone was recorded once. The V gene is TRBV27, the J gene TRBJ1-2; 9 nucleotides agree with TRBD1. The CDR3 totals 17 residues. With 5 bases clipped from V and 3 bases from J, the junction kept 13 bases outside the gene matches. From germline, CDR1 is MNHEY and CDR2 SMNVEV (reference sequence). CDR3 sequence reads: CASSPHGQGISDYGYTF. The CDR3 coding sequence is TGTGCCAGCAGTCCGCACGGACAGGGGATCAGTGACTATGGCTACACCTTC.

This clone has just one count. J is TRBJ2-1 and V is TRBV7-2; 11 bases fit TRBD2. After removal of 0 bases from V and 5 bases from J, the junction contained 6 bases not matched to a gene. The CDR3 loop spans 17 amino acids. Per germline, CDR1 SGHTA and CDR2 FQGNSA. The CDR3 reads CASSLASGTSGDNEQFF. CDR3 coding DNA: TGTGCCAGCAGCTTAGCCTCCGGGACTAGCGGAGACAATGAGCAGTTCTTC.

V and J are TRBV7-2 and TRBJ1-3; possible D gene TRBD1, 5 bases. The germline V gene encodes CDR1 SGHTA and CDR2 FQGNSA. V was cut by 2 bases and J by 1 base, with 12 bases left in between. The CDR3 consists of 16 residues. Written as DNA, the CDR3 is TGTGCCAGCAGCTTAAAGACCAGGGAATCTGGAAACACCATATATTTT. It is translated as CASSLKTRESGNTIYF. The whole variable domain, filled in from reference TRBV7-2 and TRBJ1-3, reads GAGVSQSPSNKVTEKGKDVELRCDPISGHTALYWYRQSLGQGLEFLIYFQGNSAPDKSGLPSDRFSAERTGGSVSTLTIQRTQQEDSAVYLCASSLKTRESGNTIYFGEGSWLTVV.

The chain joins TRBV27 to TRBJ1-6, with D tentatively TRBD1 (6 bases). This CDR3 is 15 amino acids long. Germline V gene lookup returns CDR1 MNHEY and CDR2 SMNVEV (reference sequence). V shed 5 bases and J shed 10 bases, with 18 bases lying between them. CDR3 amino acids: CASSPMGGGQSPLHF. In DNA, the CDR3 is TGTGCCAGCAGTCCGATGGGGGGGGGACAATCACCCCTCCACTTT.

The J gene is TRBJ1-5, the V gene TRBV7-6, with no clear D. The CDR3 covers 13 residues. The germline V gene has CDR1 SGHVS and CDR2 FNYEAQ. With 4 bases removed from V and 7 bases from J, the gap between germline ends came to 11 bases. The CDR3 DNA reads TGTGCCAGCAGCTCCGGAGCACCACAGCCCCAGCATTTT. Protein: CASSSGAPQPQHF.

This clone has a single count. The chain links TRBV11-2 to TRBJ1-2; D possibly corresponds to TRBD1 (6 bases). Trimming removed 5 bases from V and 0 bases from J, with 13 bases in between. Germline assignment: CDR1 SGHAT and CDR2 FQNNGV. This CDR3 has 15 amino acids. The chain's CDR3 is CASSPLQGSNYGYTF. For the CDR3, the DNA is TGTGCCAGCAGCCCCCTACAGGGATCTAACTATGGCTACACCTTC.